A selection of T cell receptor beta chains follows, all from one sample in a study of T-cell reconstitution after alpha-beta-depleted transplantation in children. Using its own MiXCR run on the PCR reads, TCRdb lists one record per CDR3 protein. Found here are about 500,000 distinct CDR3 sequences, about an eighth of them singletons; the top ten hold 12% to 15%. The sequencing here drew on PBMCs, mostly from graft donor cells, taken 180 days after TCRalphabeta/CD19-depleted stem cell transplant. These receptors all stem from a female patient younger than 10 who had a stem cell transplant for aplastic anemia, so the T cells may come from the graft donor. CDR3s include the opening cysteine and the closing phenylalanine or tryptophan. The order of the fields is CDR3 length, D gene, clone size, V gene, J gene, CDR3 protein, CDR3 DNA. D genes are given only for firm matches. The size field is filled for only some rows; it gives once, few, many or a size class.

15	TRBD2	many	TRBV29-1	TRBJ2-7	CSVVGVGGSSYEQYF	TGCAGCGTTGTAGGGGTCGGCGGGAGCTCCTACGAGCAGTACTTC
12	.	.	TRBV12-3/TRBV12-4	TRBJ1-5	CASRNRDQPQHF	TGTGCCAGCAGGAACAGGGATCAGCCCCAGCATTTT
14	.	many	TRBV4-3	TRBJ2-2	CASSQGPAGRELFF	TGCGCCAGCAGCCAAGGACCAGCTGGCCGGGAGCTGTTTTTT
15	TRBD1	few	TRBV7-9	TRBJ2-6	CASSTRQGWANVLTF	TGTGCCAGCAGCACCCGACAGGGCTGGGCCAACGTCCTGACTTTC
13	.	many	TRBV18	TRBJ2-1	CASSQGVYNEQFF	TGTGCCAGCTCCCAAGGGGTATACAATGAGCAGTTCTTC
16	.	few	TRBV7-2	TRBJ2-5	CASSLGISGTLETQYF	TGTGCCAGCAGCTTAGGGATCTCGGGGACTTTAGAGACCCAGTACTTC
15	TRBD1	few	TRBV12-3/TRBV12-4	TRBJ1-5	CASTPWGQGNQPQHF	TGTGCCAGCACCCCTTGGGGACAGGGCAATCAGCCCCAGCATTTT
15	TRBD1	few	TRBV2	TRBJ2-5	CASSGTGSIQETQYF	TGTGCCAGCTCGGGGACAGGGTCCATCCAAGAGACCCAGTACTTC
11	.	many	TRBV29-1	TRBJ2-3	CSALPTDTQYF	TGCAGCGCCTTACCAACAGATACGCAGTATTTT
15	.	many	TRBV28	TRBJ2-4	CASSPPGGAKNIQYF	TGTGCCAGCAGCCCCCCCGGCGGGGCCAAAAACATTCAGTACTTC
15	.	once	TRBV18	TRBJ2-3	CASSGGAGSTDTQYF	TGTGCCAGCTCAGGGGGCGCGGGGAGCACAGATACGCAGTATTTT